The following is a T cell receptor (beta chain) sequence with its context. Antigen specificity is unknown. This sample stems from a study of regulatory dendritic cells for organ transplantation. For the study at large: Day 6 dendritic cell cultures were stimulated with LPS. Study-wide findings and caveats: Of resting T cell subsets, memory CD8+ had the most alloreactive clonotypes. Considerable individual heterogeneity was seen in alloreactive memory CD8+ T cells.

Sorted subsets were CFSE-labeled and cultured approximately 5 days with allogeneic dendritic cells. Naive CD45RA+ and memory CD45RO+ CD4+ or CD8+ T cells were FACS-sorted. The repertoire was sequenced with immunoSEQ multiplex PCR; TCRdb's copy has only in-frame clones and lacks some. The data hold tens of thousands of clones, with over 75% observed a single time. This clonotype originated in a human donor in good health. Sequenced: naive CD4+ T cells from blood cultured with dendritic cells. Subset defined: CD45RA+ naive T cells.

CDR3 nucleotides: TGTGCCAGCAGTGATGTACAGGGGGCGTGGGTAGCTTTCTTT. It is translated as CASSDVQGAWVAFF. This chain links TRBV6-1 with TRBJ1-1, with TRBD1 matching over 9 bases. The V gene end was trimmed by 3 bases and the J gene end by 10 bases; junction bases not matched to a gene: 9. CDR1 and CDR2 (germline): MNHNS, SASEGT. The CDR3 covers 14 residues.